This is a list of T cell receptor beta chains from one sample in a study of Ad26.COV2.S vaccination and SARS-CoV-2 variants. The protocol was immunoSEQ multiplex PCR, while the TCRdb copy is restricted to in-frame clones and leaves out a portion. Of about 480,000 clones detected, around nine tenths appear once; the ten largest clones hold more than 10%. Sequencing used peripheral blood, obtained in a trial of Ad26.COV2.S vaccine versus placebo. The receptors were sampled from a person aged 18-60 years who received the Ad26.COV2.S COVID-19 vaccine or a placebo. CDR3s include the opening cysteine and the closing phenylalanine or tryptophan. The D gene is left open where the match is weak. Not all rows give a size; the values are once, few, many and, for expanded clones, a class.

d_call: TRBD2; v_call: TRBV23-1; clone_size: .; j_call: TRBJ2-3; cdr3_aa: CASKAGSTDTQYF; cdr3_nt: TGCGCCAGCAAAGCGGGAAGCACAGATACGCAGTATTTT
d_call: .; v_call: TRBV9; clone_size: .; j_call: TRBJ1-1; cdr3_aa: CASSVGTNTEAFF; cdr3_nt: TGTGCCAGCAGCGTAGGGACGAACACTGAAGCTTTCTTT
d_call: .; v_call: TRBV11-3; clone_size: .; j_call: TRBJ2-5; cdr3_aa: CASSPAWYQETQYF; cdr3_nt: TGTGCCAGCAGCCCAGCTTGGTACCAAGAGACCCAGTACTTC
d_call: .; v_call: TRBV7-2; clone_size: .; j_call: TRBJ2-2; cdr3_aa: CASSSQGGIGELFF; cdr3_nt: TGTGCCAGCAGTTCCCAGGGTGGGATCGGGGAGCTGTTTTTT
d_call: .; v_call: TRBV7-3; clone_size: .; j_call: TRBJ1-1; cdr3_aa: CASSPGPGTEAFF; cdr3_nt: TGTGCCAGCAGCCCGGGGCCGGGAACTGAAGCTTTCTTT
d_call: TRBD2; v_call: TRBV29-1; clone_size: .; j_call: TRBJ2-1; cdr3_aa: CSVLETSGVREQFF; cdr3_nt: TGCAGCGTTTTGGAGACTAGCGGGGTCCGGGAGCAGTTCTTC
d_call: .; v_call: TRBV18; clone_size: .; j_call: TRBJ2-5; cdr3_aa: CASSLSQQETQYF; cdr3_nt: TGTGCCAGCTCCCTGTCTCAGCAAGAGACCCAGTACTTC
d_call: .; v_call: TRBV7-8; clone_size: .; j_call: TRBJ2-7; cdr3_aa: CASSLGAQGGEQYF; cdr3_nt: TGTGCCAGCAGCTTAGGCGCCCAAGGCGGCGAGCAGTACTTC
d_call: .; v_call: TRBV28; clone_size: .; j_call: TRBJ1-2; cdr3_aa: CASSLGPQGGGYTF; cdr3_nt: TGTGCCAGCAGTTTAGGCCCCCAAGGAGGTGGCTACACCTTC
d_call: .; v_call: TRBV11-3; clone_size: .; j_call: TRBJ2-1; cdr3_aa: CASSLGGLASYNEQFF; cdr3_nt: TGTGCCAGCAGCTTAGGGGGCCTAGCCTCCTACAATGAGCAGTTCTTC
d_call: .; v_call: TRBV28; clone_size: .; j_call: TRBJ2-2; cdr3_aa: CASSFVSPGELFF; cdr3_nt: TGTGCCAGCAGTTTCGTTTCCCCCGGGGAGCTGTTTTTT
d_call: .; v_call: TRBV7-9; clone_size: once; j_call: TRBJ2-7; cdr3_aa: CASSLGEPLRHFSYEQYF; cdr3_nt: TGTGCCAGCAGCTTAGGGGAGCCGCTACGCCATTTCTCCTACGAGCAGTACTTC
d_call: .; v_call: TRBV7-9; clone_size: .; j_call: TRBJ2-5; cdr3_aa: CASSLELAETQYF; cdr3_nt: TGTGCCAGCAGCTTAGAACTAGCTGAGACCCAGTACTTC
d_call: TRBD1; v_call: TRBV24-1; clone_size: .; j_call: TRBJ2-1; cdr3_aa: CATSDETGGASSPSYNEQFF; cdr3_nt: TGTGCCACCAGTGACGAGACAGGGGGCGCGTCTTCCCCGTCCTACAATGAGCAGTTCTTC
d_call: TRBD1; v_call: TRBV6-5; clone_size: .; j_call: TRBJ1-2; cdr3_aa: CASRTGQGVYGYTF; cdr3_nt: TGTGCCAGCAGGACGGGACAGGGGGTCTATGGCTACACCTTC
d_call: .; v_call: TRBV28; clone_size: once; j_call: TRBJ2-7; cdr3_aa: CASSSIPWQGGPSYEQYF; cdr3_nt: TGTGCCAGCAGTTCCATCCCATGGCAGGGTGGTCCCTCCTACGAGCAGTACTTC
d_call: .; v_call: TRBV13; clone_size: .; j_call: TRBJ2-2; cdr3_aa: CASSLGAYTGELFF; cdr3_nt: TGTGCCAGCAGCTTAGGGGCCTACACCGGGGAGCTGTTTTTT
d_call: .; v_call: TRBV2; clone_size: .; j_call: TRBJ2-1; cdr3_aa: CASRGGGNEQFF; cdr3_nt: TGTGCCAGCAGAGGTGGGGGCAATGAGCAGTTCTTC
d_call: .; v_call: TRBV15; clone_size: .; j_call: TRBJ1-5; cdr3_aa: CATGDLGDRIQPQHF; cdr3_nt: TGTGCCACCGGGGACCTAGGGGATAGGATTCAGCCCCAGCATTTT
d_call: TRBD2; v_call: TRBV20-1; clone_size: .; j_call: TRBJ2-1; cdr3_aa: CSASGGRGYNEQFF; cdr3_nt: TGCAGTGCTAGTGGGGGGAGGGGCTACAATGAGCAGTTCTTC
d_call: .; v_call: TRBV3-1/TRBV3-2; clone_size: .; j_call: TRBJ1-6; cdr3_aa: CASSQQGRSPLHF; cdr3_nt: TGTGCCAGCAGCCAACAGGGGAGATCACCCCTCCACTTT
d_call: .; v_call: TRBV7-6; clone_size: .; j_call: TRBJ2-7; cdr3_aa: CASSPRRGAGGFYEQYF; cdr3_nt: TGTGCCAGCAGTCCACGAAGGGGGGCCGGAGGATTCTACGAGCAGTACTTC
d_call: TRBD2; v_call: TRBV5-1; clone_size: .; j_call: TRBJ2-1; cdr3_aa: CASSQTGTTYNEQFF; cdr3_nt: TGCGCCAGCAGCCAAACCGGGACTACCTACAATGAGCAGTTCTTC
d_call: .; v_call: TRBV7-3; clone_size: .; j_call: TRBJ2-2; cdr3_aa: CASSLGVSNTGELFF; cdr3_nt: TGTGCCAGCAGCTTAGGTGTGTCGAACACCGGGGAGCTGTTTTTT
d_call: .; v_call: TRBV19; clone_size: once; j_call: TRBJ2-7; cdr3_aa: CASSIGLGLQYF; cdr3_nt: TGTGCCAGTAGTATTGGGTTGGGCCTCCAGTACTTC
d_call: TRBD2; v_call: TRBV5-4; clone_size: .; j_call: TRBJ2-5; cdr3_aa: CASSLPSGRLQETQYF; cdr3_nt: TGTGCCAGCAGCCTACCTAGCGGGAGGCTGCAAGAGACCCAGTACTTC
d_call: .; v_call: TRBV27; clone_size: once; j_call: TRBJ2-1; cdr3_aa: CASSLKQVIVNEQFF; cdr3_nt: TGTGCCAGCAGTTTAAAGCAGGTCATCGTGAATGAGCAGTTCTTC
d_call: TRBD1; v_call: TRBV6-5; clone_size: .; j_call: TRBJ2-7; cdr3_aa: CASVTLPSDRVGF; cdr3_nt: TGTGCCAGCGTTACCCTTCCCTCGGACAGGGTCGGCTTC
d_call: .; v_call: TRBV21-1; clone_size: .; j_call: TRBJ2-6; cdr3_aa: CASSKPDLSGANVLTF; cdr3_nt: TGTGCCAGCAGCAAACCCGACCTCTCTGGGGCCAACGTCCTGACTTTC
d_call: .; v_call: TRBV18; clone_size: .; j_call: TRBJ2-4; cdr3_aa: CASSPLGPGLAKNIQYF; cdr3_nt: TGTGCCAGCTCACCACTGGGTCCGGGGCTAGCCAAAAACATTCAGTACTTC
d_call: .; v_call: TRBV5-6; clone_size: .; j_call: TRBJ2-7; cdr3_aa: CASSPPNPGGVPYEQYF; cdr3_nt: TGTGCCAGCAGCCCCCCCAATCCGGGTGGGGTCCCCTACGAGCAGTACTTC
d_call: .; v_call: TRBV29-1; clone_size: .; j_call: TRBJ1-1; cdr3_aa: CSVLGGTMNTEAFF; cdr3_nt: TGCAGCGTCCTCGGGGGGACCATGAACACTGAAGCTTTCTTT
d_call: TRBD2; v_call: TRBV4-2; clone_size: .; j_call: TRBJ2-1; cdr3_aa: CASSLMGLAGGPNEQFF; cdr3_nt: TGTGCCAGCAGCCTAATGGGACTAGCGGGAGGGCCAAATGAGCAGTTCTTC